The T cell receptor (beta chain) described here comes from a study of T cells in Graves' hyperthyroidism and ophthalmopathy. RNA transcripts served as the template for amplifying TCR beta CDR3 regions. An initial round of RT-PCR targeting the TCR CDR3 relied on the HTBI primer set. TCRdb reanalysed the multiplex PCR reads using MiXCR and keeps one entry per CDR3 protein. The data contain around 720,000 distinct CDR3 sequences, about a third of them singletons. This TCR derives from a woman in her thirties or forties with Graves' hyperthyroidism. Sequenced material: blood.

The DNA of the CDR3 is TGTGCCAGCAGCTTAGCGCAGGGACTAGCAGAGACCCAGTACTTC. This sequence encodes CASSLAQGLAETQYF. This sequence joins TRBV7-9 and TRBJ2-5; 9 nucleotides agree with TRBD2. Losses at the gene ends were 0 bases for V and 4 bases for J; bases not matched to a gene: 3. CDR3 length: 15 amino acids. Germline V gene sequence: CDR1 SEHNR, CDR2 FQNEAQ (reference sequence).